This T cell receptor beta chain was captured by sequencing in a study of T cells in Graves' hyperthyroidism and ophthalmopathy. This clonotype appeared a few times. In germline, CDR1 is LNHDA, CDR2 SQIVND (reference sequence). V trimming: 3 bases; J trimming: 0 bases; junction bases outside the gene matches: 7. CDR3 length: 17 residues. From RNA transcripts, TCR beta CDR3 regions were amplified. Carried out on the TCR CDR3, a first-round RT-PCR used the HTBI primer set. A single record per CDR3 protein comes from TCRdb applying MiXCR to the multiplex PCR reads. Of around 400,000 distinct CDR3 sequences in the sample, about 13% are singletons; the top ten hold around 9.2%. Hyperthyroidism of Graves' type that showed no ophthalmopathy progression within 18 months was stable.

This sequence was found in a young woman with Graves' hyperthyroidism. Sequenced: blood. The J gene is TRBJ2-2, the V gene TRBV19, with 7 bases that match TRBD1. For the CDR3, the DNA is TGTGCCAGTAGTATCGGGTTAGGGGGCGCGAACACCGGGGAGCTGTTTTTT. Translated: CASSIGLGGANTGELFF.